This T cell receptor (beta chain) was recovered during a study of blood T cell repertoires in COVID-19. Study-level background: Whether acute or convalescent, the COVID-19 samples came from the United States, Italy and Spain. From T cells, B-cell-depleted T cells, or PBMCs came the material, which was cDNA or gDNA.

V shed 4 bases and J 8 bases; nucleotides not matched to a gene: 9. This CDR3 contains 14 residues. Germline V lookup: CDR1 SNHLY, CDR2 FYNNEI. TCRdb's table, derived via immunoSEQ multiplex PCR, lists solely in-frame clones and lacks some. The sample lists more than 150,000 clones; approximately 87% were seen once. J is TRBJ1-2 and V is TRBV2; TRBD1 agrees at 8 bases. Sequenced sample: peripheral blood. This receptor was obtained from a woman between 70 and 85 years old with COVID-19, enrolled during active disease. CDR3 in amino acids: CASSGTGLLGGYTF. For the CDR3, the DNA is TGTGCCAGCAGTGGGACAGGGTTATTGGGCGGCTACACCTTC.